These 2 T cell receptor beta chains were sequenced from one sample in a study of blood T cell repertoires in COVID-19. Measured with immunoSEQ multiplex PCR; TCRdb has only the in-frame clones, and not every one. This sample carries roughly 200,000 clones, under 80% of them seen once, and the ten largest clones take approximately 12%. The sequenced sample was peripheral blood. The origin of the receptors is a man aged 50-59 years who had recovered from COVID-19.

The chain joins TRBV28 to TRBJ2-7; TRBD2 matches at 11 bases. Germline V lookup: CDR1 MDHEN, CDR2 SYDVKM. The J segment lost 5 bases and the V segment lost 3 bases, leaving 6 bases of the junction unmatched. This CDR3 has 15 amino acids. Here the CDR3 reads CASSFISGRADEQYF. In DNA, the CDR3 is TGTGCCAGCAGTTTCATTAGCGGGAGGGCTGACGAGCAGTACTTC.

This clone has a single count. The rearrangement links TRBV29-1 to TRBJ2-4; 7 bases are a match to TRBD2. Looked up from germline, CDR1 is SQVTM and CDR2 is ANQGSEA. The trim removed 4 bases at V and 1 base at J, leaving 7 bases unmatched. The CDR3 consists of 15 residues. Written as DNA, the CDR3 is TGCAGCGTTGTTGCAGGGAGGGCGGCCAAAAACATTCAGTACTTC. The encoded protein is CSVVAGRAAKNIQYF.